This entry concerns a single T cell receptor (beta chain). Its antigen is unknown. PCR used 60 Vbeta primers and 13 Jbeta primers. Clones were sequenced by immunoSEQ multiplex PCR, and TCRdb holds only the in-frame ones, with some missing. Of approximately 160,000 clones in the sample, roughly 79% were seen once. The data belong to a study of cytomegalovirus exposure and HLA in healthy donors. Study-wide results and limits: Most of the CMV-associated TCR beta chains (in a later analysis) appeared to be HLA-restricted. Sequencing depth roughly uniform across donors was assumed in presence/absence analyses.

The length of the CDR3 is 15 residues. CDR1 is SGHRS, CDR2 YFSETQ, per germline. V was clipped by 1 base and J by 5 bases, with 12 bases between them. The sequence came from a woman in her 40s in good health and CMV-seronegative. The sequenced material came from PBMCs. The rearrangement joins TRBV5-1 to TRBJ2-2, with D maybe TRBD2 (6 bases). The CDR3 DNA reads as TGCGCCAGCAGCTTGAGCGGGCCCGAGACCGGGGAGCTGTTTTTT. It yields the protein CASSLSGPETGELFF.